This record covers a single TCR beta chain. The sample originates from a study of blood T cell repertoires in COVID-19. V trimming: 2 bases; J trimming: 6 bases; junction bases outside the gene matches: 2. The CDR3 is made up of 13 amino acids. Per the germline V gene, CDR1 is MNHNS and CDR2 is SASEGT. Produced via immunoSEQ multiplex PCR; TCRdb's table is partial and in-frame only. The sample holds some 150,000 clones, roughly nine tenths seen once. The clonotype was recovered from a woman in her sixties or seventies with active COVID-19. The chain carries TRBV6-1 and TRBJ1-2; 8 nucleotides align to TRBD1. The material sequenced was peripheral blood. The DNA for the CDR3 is TGTGCCAGCAGTGAAAGACAGGGGAATGGCTACACCTTC. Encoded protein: CASSERQGNGYTF.